The subject of this entry is one TCR beta chain. These data belong to a study of blood T cell repertoires in COVID-19. Overall study: Specimens from acute and convalescent COVID-19 originated in the United States, Italy and Spain. The cDNA or gDNA used as material had been derived from T cells, B-cell-depleted T cells, or PBMCs.

The germline gives CDR1 SGHDT, CDR2 YYEEEE. V was clipped by 4 bases and J by 1 base, with 17 bases between them. The CDR3 is 16 amino acids. In the study's own analysis: Using reference gene primer amplification, nucleated cell counts were estimated. TCRdb's copy holds only in-frame clones and misses some; the assay was immunoSEQ multiplex PCR. V, J and clone size were drawn from that table, and D and trimming were deduced from the DNA. The table lists about 240,000 clones, 85% of them singletons. This chain connects TRBV5-6 to TRBJ1-2; possibly TRBD1 for D (6 bases). The source is a woman in her sixties or seventies with active or convalescent COVID-19. Source material: peripheral blood. CDR3 coding DNA: TGTGCCAGCAGCCGAGGCCCAACACAGGGTAACTATGGCTACACCTTC. It yields the protein CASSRGPTQGNYGYTF.